The entry below describes one T cell receptor (beta chain). No cognate antigen has been identified for it. Base qualities were left out, and no much larger clone turns up one base away. Donors formed part of the validation cohort, which comprised over a hundred subjects and was distinct from the first cohort of some 700 subjects. The data stem from a study of cytomegalovirus exposure and HLA in healthy donors (dated by TCRdb to 2016 to 2017). Some background on the complete study: According to a later analysis, the 120 or so validation repertoires were produced on the same platform as the 600 to 850 repertoires of the first cohort. The study aimed to test whether cataloging public T cell receptors could reveal signatures of past pathogen exposure. In addition to the first cohort of 666 subjects, a separate validation cohort of about 120 different subjects was used. The study combined high-throughput TCR immunosequencing, statistical association of individual TCRs with disease status, and machine learning to predict cytomegalovirus infection status.

Points the paper makes about the study in general: A few of the identified cytomegalovirus-associated TCR beta chains were confirmed in vitro to be specific for cytomegalovirus antigens. The authors suggested that the approach could potentially be generalized to other disease states and immunological phenotypes. All 120 or so repertoires were used to score co-occurrence in the validation cohort in a later analysis, because that analysis had no HLA typing for the cohort. Most TCR sequences were seen in very few donors, while some public TCRs were found in many individuals. A later analysis found that TCRs clustered in the first cohort also tended to co-occur in the 100 to 150 validation repertoires, with approximately 94% of cluster scores above 0. The classifier was reported to diagnose cytomegalovirus status with high specificity and sensitivity in both the original and validation cohorts. The study listed over 150 TCR beta chains as associated with cytomegalovirus.

V is trimmed back by 6 bases and J by 2 bases, and the junction contains 5 bases that no gene match accounts for. The germline V gene specifies ENHRY as CDR1 and SYGVKD as CDR2. The CDR3 measures 15 amino acids from cysteine to phenylalanine. Only CDR3 DNA is held: 45 bases, read in frame from base 1. Receptors were amplified or captured by the immunoSEQ multiplex PCR assay. Per the authors' processing: A statistical classification framework was built for diagnosing cytomegalovirus status from the catalog of TCR beta chain sequences. The clones in this table, taken by TCRdb from immuneACCESS, are in-frame only. Not every clone is retained; where verified, under half of the shortfall comes from an unresolved V gene, and the cause of the rest is unknown. V and J calls and clone size are those listed in that table; D and trimming were worked out from the DNA. This sample gives about 56,000 clones in total; approximately 94% of them show up just once. The top ten hold roughly 1.1% of the sample.

Rearrangement joined TRBV10-3 to TRBJ2-3; TRBD1 lines up with 10 middle nucleotides. Sequenced: PBMCs. This receptor was obtained from a man younger than 35 in good health and CMV-seronegative. Here the CDR3 is given as CAIREGQGYTDTQYF. The sequence in DNA is TGTGCCATCAGAGAGGGACAGGGGTACACAGATACGCAGTATTTT.